This T cell receptor (delta chain) was sequenced for a study of gamma-delta T cells after stem cell transplantation. TCRdb repeated clone calling on the RT-PCR reads with CATT. The sample consists of some 1,500 delta-chain clones, 35% to 50% of them appearing once. Germline V CDR1 and CDR2: GEAIGNYY, EKD. The CDR3 extends over 16 amino acids. The junction had 7 bases not matched to a gene; V was cut back by 2 bases and J by 2 bases. The TCR sequence derives from a human donor. It is not recorded whose cells these are; they may come from a transplant donor. The chain joins TRDV2 to TRDJ1; 10 bases agree with TRDD3. The sequencing input was gamma-delta T cells. The chain's CDR3 is CACDMISLGDTDKLIF. The DNA of the CDR3 is TGTGCCTGTGACATGATCTCACTGGGGGATACCGATAAACTCATCTTT.